This is a list of T cell receptor beta chains from one sample in a study of T cell responses to AZD1222 COVID-19 vaccine. Libraries were prepared by immunoSEQ multiplex PCR; TCRdb keeps only in-frame clonotypes and omits some of them. The sample shows 130,000 to 150,000 clones, approximately 90% of them seen only once. Sequencing was performed on peripheral blood, taken on day 0 of AZD1222 vaccination. These receptors all come from an adult in good health. Each CDR3 is given with its conserved first and last residue. A D gene is named only where the DNA matches it firmly. Only part of the rows carry a size: once, few, many, or a class if the clone is expanded.

CDR3	D	V	J	size
CASSEEVGGRYEQYF	TRBD1	TRBV2	TRBJ2-7	.
CASSDSGTNTGELFF	.	TRBV5-1	TRBJ2-2	.
CASRLPTSGGNNEQFF	TRBD2	TRBV10-2	TRBJ2-1	.
CASSSPRTAGYTF	.	TRBV5-4	TRBJ1-2	.
CASSFKGQAFF	.	TRBV11-2	TRBJ1-1	.
CASSGNSDSSYNEQFF	.	TRBV5-8	TRBJ2-1	.
CASRYRTSYGETQYF	TRBD2	TRBV7-8	TRBJ2-5	.
CASSSSGSFYNEQFF	.	TRBV7-9	TRBJ2-1	.
CASSPTSGGRTYEQYF	TRBD2	TRBV5-6	TRBJ2-7	.
CASSPQGDQPQHF	.	TRBV9	TRBJ1-5	.
CASRGRSSYNEQFF	.	TRBV6-5	TRBJ2-1	few
CATREGRETDTQYF	TRBD2	TRBV15	TRBJ2-3	.
CASSLGATGHTGELFF	.	TRBV5-1	TRBJ2-2	.
CASSPGLNTEAFF	.	TRBV18	TRBJ1-1	.
CASSLNPLTQTQYF	.	TRBV11-2	TRBJ2-5	.
CASSVGGDTEAFF	.	TRBV9	TRBJ1-1	once
CASSFRLAGDEETQYF	TRBD2	TRBV7-6	TRBJ2-5	.
CASSPRSGPYEQYF	.	TRBV7-2	TRBJ2-7	.
CASSSGYYGYTF	.	TRBV27	TRBJ1-2	.
CASSVIAGGPPDTQYF	TRBD2	TRBV9	TRBJ2-3	.
CASSPELATEQFF	.	TRBV11-3	TRBJ2-1	.
CASSEAWGTGNTIYF	.	TRBV6-1	TRBJ1-3	.
CAIKDAGSYEQYF	.	TRBV10-3	TRBJ2-7	.
CASARGPGRGYQETQYF	TRBD1	TRBV7-3	TRBJ2-5	.
CASSFSTDEAFF	.	TRBV5-4	TRBJ1-1	.
CASSLLGSQGADTQYF	.	TRBV7-9	TRBJ2-3	.
CASRKTGDPQETQYF	TRBD1	TRBV6-4	TRBJ2-5	few
CSTTAGTGYGYTF	.	TRBV29-1	TRBJ1-2	.
CAWGGGPGRPQHF	.	TRBV30	TRBJ1-5	.
CASSSTGGVHREAFF	TRBD1	TRBV4-1	TRBJ1-1	.
CASSLAFGELFF	.	TRBV28	TRBJ2-2	.
CASSRTGSYSPLHF	.	TRBV13	TRBJ1-6	.
CGTGGYTF	.	TRBV2	TRBJ1-2	.
CASTLRATNEKLFF	.	TRBV28	TRBJ1-4	.
CASSVFVSTDTQYF	.	TRBV9	TRBJ2-3	.
CAISWGGWETQYF	TRBD2	TRBV6-5	TRBJ2-5	.
CASSGTNYNEQFF	.	TRBV11-3	TRBJ2-1	.
CATRGLQGTDTQYF	TRBD1	TRBV24-1	TRBJ2-3	.
CASSGLARYEQYF	TRBD2	TRBV6-5	TRBJ2-7	once
CASSAEDQETQYF	.	TRBV2	TRBJ2-5	.
CASSHPAVGNTIYF	.	TRBV4-1	TRBJ1-3	.
CASSQGLSSPLHF	.	TRBV14	TRBJ1-6	.
CASSEAAGYGYTF	.	TRBV9	TRBJ1-2	.